Below, one T cell receptor beta chain is given with its context. The antigen is undetermined. TCRdb derives one entry per CDR3 protein from the 5' RACE reads, leaving out DNA. Recorded here are a few hundred thousand distinct CDR3 sequences; the top ten clones represent approximately 2.8%. It was from whole blood, with no T cell sorting, that total RNA was isolated. This entry is derived from a study of monozygotic twins with inflammatory bowel disease. From germline, CDR1 is LGHNA and CDR2 YSLEER. This CDR3 has 14 residues. General study points: Healthy co-twins exceeded IBD patients in TCRbeta diversity as measured by inverse Simpson. Similarity of repertoires did not differ between concordant and discordant twins, possibly from limited power.

This sequence was found in a human donor with ulcerative colitis or Crohn's disease, or a healthy co-twin of an affected twin (not recorded which). This chain links TRBV4-3 with TRBJ2-7; the TCRdb D gene call, TRBD1, has no DNA to confirm it. The material sequenced was blood. The CDR3 spells CASSQDSLGYEQYF.